Reported below is one TCR beta chain. The CDR3 spans 13 residues. Trimming pared 0 bases from V and 4 bases from J, leaving 7 bases between. Germline V gene sequence: CDR1 SGDLS, CDR2 YYNGEE. The use of a sample-barcoded 5' primer and a J-beta primer mix characterized a second PCR of roughly 7 to 11 cycles. One entry per CDR3 protein results from TCRdb running MiXCR on the 5' RACE reads. This sample has over 1.5 million distinct CDR3 sequences, with about 50% found just once. The data are from a study of blood T cells in healthy people across ages. The chain employs TRBV9 and TRBJ1-2; D gene uncertain. The material sequenced was blood. This receptor was taken from a middle-aged woman in good health. CDR3 in amino acids: CASSVEETYGYTF. The DNA of the CDR3 is TGTGCCAGCAGCGTAGAGGAAACCTATGGCTACACCTTC.